This T cell receptor (beta chain) was sequenced for a study of blood T cells in healthy people across ages (dated by TCRdb to between 2015 and 2016). For context, the study as a whole: Template switching captured roughly one uniquely barcoded TCR beta cDNA molecule per two T cells in model experiments. Using deep sequencing normalized with unique cDNA molecular identifiers, the study measured how TCR beta repertoire diversity changes with age. Donors were grouped into four age groups: young (average roughly 17 years), middle-aged (approximately 41), aged (62) and long-lived (82). To avoid experimental bias, donors of different ages were randomly spread across the sequencing lanes. Using the same blood draw, the study looked at two additional independent replicas of 1 million unique cDNA reads for two donors, one aged 18 to 30 and the other aged 80 or older. Results the study describes overall, beyond this receptor: As age increased, observed TCR beta diversity per million T cells dropped in a roughly linear way, and a significant reduction was already evident by age 40. Because donor CMV infection status was unknown, age-related changes in expanded clonotypes were potentially confounded. Because profiling used bulk unsorted PBMCs, naive and antigen-experienced compartments could not be compared conclusively. Compared with the aged group, more naive CD4+ T cells, fewer expanded clones and increased TCR diversity were shown by the long-lived group, suggesting age selection. Estimates of total diversity based on one million sequenced T cells were regarded as lower bounds and as underestimates. Observed TCR beta diversity correlated strongly with the percentage of naive T cells measured by flow cytometry.

Systemically healthy Caucasian individuals from Russia, about 38 in total and aged about 6 to 95 years, were included as donors. About 10 milliliters of peripheral blood were drawn from each donor into EDTA-treated Vacutainer tubes. Ficoll-Paque density-gradient centrifugation was used to isolate PBMCs, with at least 6.5 million per sample. Total RNA was extracted from PBMCs with Trizol reagent, with at least 6 micrograms obtained per sample. For every donor, an aliquot of PBMCs went through flow cytometry to measure the percentages of naive CD45RAhigh/CD27high T cells. Library preparation used 5' RACE. The reads were generated on an Illumina HiSeq 2500. The second PCR ran for roughly 6 to 11 cycles and used a J-beta primer mix along with a sample-barcoded 5' primer. Each TCR beta cDNA molecule received a unique molecular identifier from a template-switch 5' adaptor carrying 12 random nucleotides. At least 3 million CDR3-containing paired-end reads were obtained from each sample. All of the RNA was converted into first-strand cDNA using the Mint cDNA synthesis kit, with a TRBC-specific oligonucleotide serving as the primer. Following uracil-DNA glycosylase treatment, all cDNA underwent a first 18-cycle PCR with the universal primers M1SS and BC2_uni_R. In the source study's methods: For normalization, 1 million high-quality reads were randomly selected from each sample, with every read carrying a distinct molecular identifier. Reads with shared molecular identifiers were discarded instead of being binned into consensus sequences. MiTCR, set to a Q25 quality threshold and the strictest error-elimination algorithm, was used for CDR3 identification, clonotype clustering and error correction. A nonparametric unseen species model using Euler transformation provided a lower-bound estimate of total TCR beta diversity. The public reads were reanalyzed by TCRdb: fastp trimming at Q25, MiXCR alignment, in-frame beta chains only. Every distinct CDR3 protein forms one entry, paired with its most common genes and DNA. These V and J calls rely on TCRdb rather than the paper's analysis. The sample contains about 1.8 million distinct CDR3 sequences, just under 50% of them found a single time. The top ten hold less than 2.5% of the sample.

This clonotype was observed a few times. The target of this receptor is not known. Base qualities are missing; no much larger clone stands one base away. The junction carries 11 bases between V and J, which are trimmed by 5 bases and 3 bases respectively. Including the terminal cysteine and phenylalanine, the CDR3 comprises 12 residues. Just the 36-base CDR3 DNA is kept, in frame starting at base 1. Taken from the germline V gene (reference sequence), the CDR1 and CDR2 loops are DFQATT and SNEGSKA. The sequence is built from TRBV20-1 and TRBJ2-7; the D gene is unclear. The sample consisted of blood. The source of this sequence is a woman in her forties in good health. For the CDR3, the sequence is CSAHPDGYEQYF. The DNA sequence is given as TGCAGTGCTCACCCGGACGGCTACGAGCAGTACTTC.